The clone carrying this T cell receptor (beta chain) was observed at least ten times. What it recognizes is unknown. CDR1 is MGHDK, CDR2 SYGVNS, per germline. The CDR3 extends over 11 amino acids. Between the trimmed V and J ends, which lost 2 bases and 6 bases, there was a span of 2 bases. TCRdb itself ran the 5' RACE reads through MiXCR, one entry per CDR3 protein. There are hundreds of thousands of distinct CDR3 sequences in the sample; 6% to 8% occur only once, and more than 5% lies in the top ten. This sample is drawn from a study of identical twins. Whole-study results and caveats: Compared with unrelated sharing, twin-shared out-of-frame alpha sequences had more low-probability sequences. Fewer insertions marked abundant cord blood beta clonotypes; young adult naive trended weakly, memory not at all.

This sample was shared with a second study, whose subject was yellow fever vaccine responses in identical twins.

The source is a woman aged 18-29 years in good health. The genes are TRBV25-1 and TRBJ2-1; the D is unclear. Sequenced input: CD8+ T cells sorted from blood. The CDR3 protein is CASSEPNEQFF. The CDR3 coding sequence is TGTGCCAGCAGTGAACCCAATGAGCAGTTCTTC.